A single sample is the source of the 2 T cell receptor beta chains below, sequenced in a study of shared clonotypes between healthy human individuals. The table came from immunoSEQ multiplex PCR; TCRdb's copy has only in-frame clones and leaves some out. Counted here are roughly 2 million clones, approximately 94% occurring once; the ten biggest clones make up roughly 0.13%. Source material: naive CD4+ T cells sorted from blood. Subset meaning: CD45RA+ positively selected. The receptors stem from a young man in good health.

The chain employs TRBV18 and TRBJ1-5; D unclear. Germline V CDR1 and CDR2: KGHSH, LQKENI. The CDR3 covers 14 residues. Trimming removed 6 bases from V and 5 bases from J, with 14 bases in between. This CDR3 is CASSYLFADQPQHF. CDR3 sequence (DNA): TGTGCCAGCTCCTACCTATTCGCCGATCAGCCCCAGCATTTT. The full variable domain, in which reference TRBV18 and TRBJ1-5 provide the parts outside the CDR3, is NAGVMQNPRHLVRRRGQEARLRCSPMKGHSHVYWYRQLPEEGLKFMVYLQKENIIDESGMPKERFSAEFPKEGPSILRIQQVVRGDSAAYFCASSYLFADQPQHFGDGTRLSIL.

The rearrangement uses TRBV5-6 and TRBJ2-1; a weak D match, TRBD2 (6 bases). V was shortened by 6 bases and J by 10 bases, with 23 bases between the two germline ends. The CDR3 contains 15 residues. Germline values: CDR1 SGHDT, CDR2 YYEEEE. The DNA of the CDR3 is TGTGCCAGCACGCGGGACCTCGCCGCCGGCGGGGAGCAGTTCTTC. Amino acids: CASTRDLAAGGEQFF. The full variable domain, rest sourced from reference TRBV5-6 and TRBJ2-1, is DAGVTQSPTHLIKTRGQQVTLRCSPKSGHDTVSWYQQALGQGPQFIFQYYEEEERQRGNFPDRFSGHQFPNYSSELNVNALLLGDSALYLCASTRDLAAGGEQFFGPGTRLTVL.